These 6 T cell receptor beta chains were sequenced from one sample in a study of vaccination effects on CD4 cells after COVID-19. Antigen-specific CD4+ T cell clonotypes were called by their expansion after viral peptide-pool culture in ViraFEST. When around nine days of culture had elapsed, CD4+ T cells were isolated. No vaccinee had earlier SARS-CoV-2 infection, and nucleocapsid antibodies were negative. TCRdb's table, derived via immunoSEQ multiplex PCR, lists solely in-frame clones and lacks some. The table records 25,000 to 30,000 clones, 75% to 85% of them present only once. The antigens of these receptors remain unknown. The material was CD4+ T cells from PBMCs cultured with SARS-CoV-2 spike peptides, obtained before COVID-19 vaccination. All receptors derive from a human donor who received a COVID-19 vaccine.

This clone was seen only once. The junction and the germline gene differ at one end; a read error may be behind it. This rearrangement joins TRBV11-2 to TRBJ1-2; tentatively, D is TRBD1 (5 bases). The CDR3 sequence is 14 residues long. Germline V gives CDR1 SGHAT, CDR2 FQNNGV. The CDR3 nucleotides read TGTGCCAGCAGCGTAGAGGGACGGACCTATGGCTACACCTTC. Encoded protein: CASSVEGRTYGYTF. The whole variable domain, filled in from reference TRBV11-2 and TRBJ1-2, reads EAGVAQSPRYKIIEKRQSVAFWCNPISGHATLYWYQQILGQGPKLLIQFQNNGVVDDSQLPKDRFSAERLKGVDSTLKIQPAKLEDSAVYLCASSVEGRTYGYTFGSGTRLTVV.

The genes are TRBV6-2 or TRBV6-3 and TRBJ2-5; D possibly corresponds to TRBD2 (6 bases). Trimming cost V 4 bases and J 5 bases, with 11 bases left between them. Germline CDR1 is MNHEY and CDR2 is SVGEGT. There are 13 residues in the CDR3. As DNA, the CDR3 is TGTGCCAGCAGTTCTAGCGATAAGGAGACCCAGTACTTC. Amino acid sequence: CASSSSDKETQYF.

The CDR3 sequence is CASSRGKGGGRGDTQYF. The CDR3 bases are TGCGCCAGCAGCAGGGGAAAGGGCGGGGGGCGGGGAGATACGCAGTATTTT. J is TRBJ2-3 and V is TRBV4-3; 8 nucleotides match TRBD2. J was trimmed by 5 bases and V by 5 bases; bases with no gene match: 15. Looked up from germline, CDR1 is LGHNA and CDR2 is YSLEER. The CDR3 length is 17 residues.

This chain joins TRBV5-1 and TRBJ1-1; D may be TRBD1 (6 bases). V lost 1 base to trimming and J lost 5 bases, with 12 bases between them. Per the germline V gene, CDR1 is SGHRS and CDR2 is YFSETQ. CDR3 length: 14 residues. For the CDR3, the DNA is TGCGCCAGCAGCTTGCTTGAGGGGGGGACTGAAGCTTTCTTT. Encoded protein: CASSLLEGGTEAFF.

This clone was seen more than once but under ten times. The rearrangement links TRBV9 to TRBJ1-1; a weak D match, TRBD1 (5 bases). From germline, CDR1 is SGDLS and CDR2 YYNGEE. Trimming left V 5 bases short and J 3 bases short, with 8 bases between. This CDR3 contains 12 residues. The CDR3 loop reads CASSRGDTEAFF. CDR3 nucleotide sequence: TGTGCCAGCAGTCGAGGGGACACTGAAGCTTTCTTT.

J is TRBJ2-1 and V is TRBV7-6; a possible D gene is TRBD1 (8 bases). The CDR3 totals 16 residues. Germline V gene sequence: CDR1 SGHVS, CDR2 FNYEAQ. V was cut by 5 bases and J by 12 bases, with 26 bases left in between. CDR3 DNA: TGTGCCAGCAGCCCGGTGGGGGACAGGCTTCAGCGGGGGCAGTTCTTC. Translation: CASSPVGDRLQRGQFF.